Listed here is a single T cell receptor (beta chain). Its antigen is unknown. Researchers built TCR beta cDNA using 5'RACE template switching with UMIs. After re-calling the 5' RACE reads, TCRdb lists one entry per CDR3 protein, DNA absent. The repertoire table contains approximately 550,000 distinct CDR3 sequences. This entry is derived from a study of T cells expressing NK-cell markers. Study-wide background: In sorted CD3+CD56+NKG2C+, CD3+CD56+NKG2C- and CD3+CD56-NKG2C+ T cells, TCR beta repertoires were obtained. Study-wide findings and caveats: These clonotypes also led the CD3+CD56-NKG2C+ fraction in several donors. Whether expanded NKG2C+ T cell clones recognized HCMV stayed uncertain.

The CDR3 has 16 amino acids. Per germline, CDR1 MNHEY and CDR2 SVGAGI. The sample comprised blood T cells: a sorted CD56 or NKG2C T cell subset, CD4+ or CD8+ T cells, or bulk PBMC T cells (not recorded which). This TCR was sampled from a man aged 18-30 years in good health. This chain connects TRBV6-5 to TRBJ2-1; lacking DNA, the TRBD1 call made by TCRdb goes unchecked. CDR3: CASSYRTGGRLNEQFF.